A selection of T cell receptor beta chains follows, all from one sample in a study of cytomegalovirus exposure and HLA in healthy donors. Profiling relied on immunoSEQ multiplex PCR, and the TCRdb table lists in-frame clones only, not all of them. The data hold under 200,000 clones, with roughly four fifths observed a single time. Sample: PBMCs. The origin of the receptors is a woman between 18 and 29 years old in good health and CMV-seronegative. CDR3s leave out the opening cysteine and the closing phenylalanine or tryptophan.

v_gene: TRBV27
CDR3aa: ASSLSMSGGPYGYT

v_gene: TRBV27
CDR3aa: ASSFAGGYGYT

v_gene: TRBV19
CDR3aa: ASSLPRTGELF

v_gene: TRBV5-1
CDR3aa: ASSLQGPGRTEAF

v_gene: TRBV7-8
CDR3aa: ASSLAVVPGTPPHEQY

v_gene: TRBV13
CDR3aa: ASSYGTSGHNEQF

v_gene: TRBV7-9
CDR3aa: SSGQGAGTFSNEKLF

v_gene: TRBV15
CDR3aa: ATSRDLSGSEQF

v_gene: TRBV4-3
CDR3aa: ASSQDVPGTVLNYGYT

v_gene: TRBV19
CDR3aa: ASSMGDSLYNEQF

v_gene: TRBV11-2
CDR3aa: ASSRVGTRTYNEQF

v_gene: TRBV6-6
CDR3aa: AGGLAGDTYNEQF

v_gene: TRBV28
CDR3aa: ASSLVNMNTEAF

v_gene: TRBV6-5
CDR3aa: ASRSGGNLNTEAF

v_gene: TRBV4-3
CDR3aa: ASSRGRLTDTQY

v_gene: TRBV7-9
CDR3aa: ASSLRENIQY

v_gene: TRBV30
CDR3aa: AWNQDLYNEQF

v_gene: TRBV27
CDR3aa: ASSPGGGGSNTGELF

v_gene: TRBV7-2
CDR3aa: ASSLTGLAGGSQY

v_gene: TRBV5-4
CDR3aa: ASSPGGGAF

v_gene: TRBV19
CDR3aa: ASTTWGNTEAF

v_gene: TRBV7-2
CDR3aa: ASSSGTSGRALDTGELF

v_gene: TRBV10-3
CDR3aa: AISEQGVLNTEAF

v_gene: TRBV5-4
CDR3aa: ASSFYSDLGDEQY

v_gene: TRBV6-5
CDR3aa: ASRAGQGGKNIQY

v_gene: TRBV6-5
CDR3aa: ASSYSPEGGELF

v_gene: TRBV7-9
CDR3aa: ASSSGRGSDTQY

v_gene: TRBV7-9
CDR3aa: SSSSPTSFPFNEQF

v_gene: TRBV11-3
CDR3aa: ASSTGPFQY